These 23 T cell receptor beta chains share one sample of origin, sequenced in a study of PD-L1 blockade in urothelial cancer. Sequencing was performed with immunoSEQ multiplex PCR; in TCRdb, only in-frame clones are kept and a portion is missing. The sample lists more than 45,000 clones, approximately 80% occurring once. The specimen was PBMCs, collected around atezolizumab (anti-PD-L1) treatment. The receptors were sampled from a man between 65 and 85 years old with urothelial cancer.

This rearrangement joins TRBV6-6 to TRBJ2-1; 7 bases line up with TRBD1. V gave up 6 bases and J gave up 0 bases; unmatched junction bases: 5. Germline lookup yields CDR1 MNHNY and CDR2 SVGAGI (reference sequence). The CDR3 loop spans 15 amino acids. In nucleotides, the CDR3 is TGTGCCAGCAGCTTCCGGGACAGCTCCTACAATGAGCAGTTCTTC. Protein sequence: CASSFRDSSYNEQFF.

The CDR3 coding sequence is TGCGCCAGCAGCCCCGGGACAGGGGTACTCTACGAGCAGTACTTC. Translation gives CASSPGTGVLYEQYF. The chain uses TRBV5-1 and TRBJ2-7; 10 bases match TRBD1. Trimming cost V 4 bases and J 3 bases; bases outside gene matches: 7. Germline V CDR1 and CDR2: SGHRS, YFSETQ. The CDR3 loop spans 15 amino acids.

The chain is built from TRBV19 and TRBJ2-3; D may be TRBD2 (5 bases). Germline-derived CDR1 and CDR2 are LNHDA and SQIVND (reference sequence). V shed 8 bases and J shed 2 bases, with 20 bases lying between them. CDR3 length: 16 amino acids. CDR3 in amino acids: CASGNLRAGYTDTQYF. In DNA form, the CDR3 reads TGTGCCAGTGGTAATCTCCGGGCGGGTTACACAGATACGCAGTATTTT.

The V and J genes are TRBV7-9 and TRBJ2-5; possibly TRBD2 for D (6 bases). The germline V and J ends were trimmed by 5 bases and 2 bases, with 15 bases remaining between them. Germline V gene sequence: CDR1 SEHNR, CDR2 FQNEAQ (reference sequence). This CDR3 has 15 amino acids. Here the CDR3 DNA reads TGTGCCAGCAGCCCCACCGGGACTCCTCAAGAGACCCAGTACTTC. Translating it yields CASSPTGTPQETQYF.

V usage is TRBV2 and J usage is TRBJ1-3; D is unclear. This CDR3 region has 16 residues. V dropped 6 bases and J dropped 0 bases, with 15 bases sitting between them. Germline V CDR1 and CDR2: SNHLY, FYNNEI. Here the CDR3 reads CASRIDSTLSGNTIYF. In nucleotides, the CDR3 is TGTGCCAGCAGAATCGACTCAACGCTCTCTGGAAACACCATATATTTT. Full variable domain (outside the CDR3, taken from reference TRBV2 and TRBJ1-3): EPEVTQTPSHQVTQMGQEVILRCVPISNHLYFYWYRQILGQKVEFLVSFYNNEISEKSEIFDDQFSVERPDGSNFTLKIRSTKLEDSAMYFCASRIDSTLSGNTIYFGEGSWLTVV.

The chain has TRBV7-2 and TRBJ1-1, with 10 bases matching TRBD1. This CDR3 comprises 13 residues. The V and J ends lost 7 bases and 11 bases, in that order; junction bases with no gene match: 10. Germline CDR1 SGHTA, CDR2 FQGNSA. CDR3 amino acids: CASNLNRDRGAFF. The CDR3 region has the DNA TGTGCCAGCAACCTAAACCGGGACAGGGGTGCTTTCTTT. Supplemented by reference TRBV7-2 and TRBJ1-1, the full variable domain reads GAGVSQSPSNKVTEKGKDVELRCDPISGHTALYWYRQSLGQGLEFLIYFQGNSAPDKSGLPSDRFSAERTGGSVSTLTIQRTQQEDSAVYLCASNLNRDRGAFFGQGTRLTVV.

This chain uses TRBV28 with TRBJ1-2; 11 nucleotides match TRBD1. The length of the CDR3 is 12 residues. The germline V gene has CDR1 MDHEN and CDR2 SYDVKM. V lost 8 bases and J lost 5; bases outside the gene matches: 1. As DNA, the CDR3 is TGTGCCAGCGGACAGGGGGCGTATGGCTACACCTTC. It codes for CASGQGAYGYTF.

This clone was observed a handful of times. V gene TRBV7-8 combines with J gene TRBJ2-5; 11 positions agree with TRBD2. J was trimmed by 5 bases and V by 5 bases; bases with no gene match: 4. In germline, CDR1 is SGHVS, CDR2 FQNEAQ. The CDR3 extends over 14 amino acids. Here the CDR3 DNA reads TGTGCCAGCAGCGCCAGGACTAGCGGGGAGACCCAGTACTTC. The encoded protein is CASSARTSGETQYF.

The V gene is TRBV2, the J gene TRBJ1-5; 7 nucleotides align to TRBD1. V was clipped by 6 bases and J by 2 bases; unmatched bases: 7. The CDR3 has 15 residues. Germline V lookup: CDR1 SNHLY, CDR2 FYNNEI. The CDR3 DNA reads as TGTGCCAGCAGCTCAGGGGGGTTGGGCAATCAGCCCCAGCATTTT. Its protein product is CASSSGGLGNQPQHF.

The V and J genes are TRBV6-6 and TRBJ1-4, with D unclear. V was clipped by 8 bases and J by 8 bases, with 21 bases between them. Germline CDR1 reads MNHNY; CDR2 reads SVGAGI (reference sequence). The CDR3 length is 15 residues. The CDR3 loop reads CASHMVPGNTEKLFF. The DNA of the CDR3 is TGTGCCAGCCATATGGTTCCGGGTAACACGGAAAAACTGTTTTTT.

The rearrangement links TRBV5-1 to TRBJ2-7; a possible D gene is TRBD1 (5 bases). Germline CDR1 SGHRS, CDR2 YFSETQ. The CDR3 totals 15 residues. Between the trimmed V and J ends, which lost 4 bases and 5 bases, there was a span of 19 bases. The CDR3 bases are TGCGCCAGCAGCCCTAAGCGTGGGGCGCTCCACGAGCAGTACTTC. Protein sequence: CASSPKRGALHEQYF.

A single count supports this clone. The chain is built from TRBV5-1 and TRBJ2-1; D is ambiguous. Germline values: CDR1 SGHRS, CDR2 YFSETQ. Trimming removed 4 bases from V and 0 bases from J, with 8 bases in between. CDR3 length: 14 residues. This CDR3 is CASSTMSSYNEQFF. CDR3 bases: TGCGCCAGCAGCACTATGAGCTCCTACAATGAGCAGTTCTTC.

J is TRBJ1-3 and V is TRBV9; the D gene is possibly TRBD1 (5 bases). Between the trimmed V and J ends, which lost 4 bases and 0 bases, there was a span of 17 bases. CDR1 SGDLS and CDR2 YYNGEE come from the germline V gene. The CDR3 is 17 residues long. As DNA, the CDR3 is TGTGCCAGCAGCTCACGAATACCAGGGAACTCTGGAAACACCATATATTTT. Residues: CASSSRIPGNSGNTIYF.

The genes are TRBV27 and TRBJ2-1, with TRBD1 matching 7 bases. Per the germline V gene, CDR1 is MNHEY and CDR2 is SMNVEV (reference sequence). Unmatched junction bases numbered 15, after V lost 4 bases and J lost 15 bases. This CDR3 has 14 amino acids. The CDR3 sequence: CASSSGDSGVEWFF. The CDR3 nucleotides are TGTGCCAGCAGTTCTGGGGACAGTGGGGTCGAGTGGTTCTTC.

The rearrangement joins TRBV30 to TRBJ2-7, with 9 bases lining up with TRBD2. Germline V CDR1 and CDR2: GTSNPN, SVGIG (reference sequence). This CDR3 is built from 12 residues. Trimming at V came to 4 bases and at J to 2 bases, leaving 0 bases not matched to a gene. As DNA, the CDR3 is TGTGCCTGGACTAGCGGGGCCTACGAGCAGTACTTC. Its protein is CAWTSGAYEQYF.

The chain carries TRBV28 and TRBJ1-2; D perhaps matches TRBD1 (5 bases). The CDR3 extends over 14 amino acids. Trimming took 5 bases from V and 9 from J, leaving 19 bases between them. In germline, CDR1 is MDHEN, CDR2 SYDVKM. CDR3 amino acids: CASSPPDRVRSYTF. The CDR3 coding sequence is TGTGCCAGCAGTCCGCCCGACAGAGTTCGGAGCTACACCTTC.

CDR3 DNA: TGTGCCAGCAGCCCCGTTCAGGGCCCCTGGGGTGAGCAGTTCTTC. It yields the protein CASSPVQGPWGEQFF. The chain combines TRBV11-3 with TRBJ2-1, with D perhaps TRBD1 (5 bases). CDR1 and CDR2 from the germline V gene are SGHNT and YENEEA. Trimming shortened V by 5 bases and J by 9 bases, and 20 bases separated the two germline ends. This CDR3 is built from 15 residues.

The chain carries TRBV21-1 and TRBJ2-7; the table's D call TRBD1 went unverified against the DNA. TRBV21-1 is listed as a pseudogene. This CDR3 is 14 amino acids long. The DNA for the CDR3 is TGTGCCAGCAGCAACGACAGGGGGCTCTACGAGCAGTACTTC. Translating it yields CASSNDRGLYEQYF.

This chain links TRBV4-1 with TRBJ2-7; 14 bases fit TRBD2. V lost 4 bases to trimming and J lost 3 bases; unmatched junction nucleotides: 5. The CDR3 length is 16 residues. CDR1 is MGHRA, CDR2 YSYEKL, per germline. CDR3 in DNA: TGCGCCAGCAGCCGAGGACTAGCGGGGGGTATCTACGAGCAGTACTTC. It is translated as CASSRGLAGGIYEQYF.

This chain connects TRBV18 to TRBJ2-7, with TRBD1 identical over 9 bases. CDR1 and CDR2 (germline): KGHSH, LQKENI. V was clipped by 3 bases and J by 7 bases; unmatched bases: 4. The CDR3 spans 13 residues. This CDR3 is CASSPDRGREQYF. The CDR3 region has the DNA TGTGCCAGCTCACCCGACAGGGGGAGGGAGCAGTACTTC.

A few counts support this clone. The chain uses TRBV5-5 and TRBJ2-4, with 8 bases matching TRBD1. This CDR3 has 12 amino acids. The V gene end was trimmed by 4 bases and the J gene end by 12 bases; junction bases not matched to a gene: 6. Germline V gene data show CDR1 as SGHKS and CDR2 as YYEKEE (reference sequence). DNA for the CDR3: TGTGCCAGCAGCCCGGACAGGGTTGGTCAGTACTTC. Amino acid sequence: CASSPDRVGQYF.

This clone was recorded once. This sequence joins TRBV28 and TRBJ1-2; TRBD1 might be the D (6 bases). CDR3 length: 16 residues. Trimming shortened V by 2 bases and J by 5 bases, and 18 bases separated the two germline ends. CDR1 is MDHEN and CDR2 is SYDVKM in the germline V gene. The CDR3 is CASSLATGRGGYGYTF. The CDR3 DNA is TGTGCCAGCAGTTTAGCTACAGGGCGGGGGGGATATGGCTACACCTTC.

By its share, this clone is medium-sized. This chain uses TRBV7-9 with TRBJ2-4, with 16 bases fitting TRBD2. Trimming removed 4 bases from V and 3 bases from J; junction bases left unmatched: 9. Germline V gene lookup returns CDR1 SEHNR and CDR2 FQNEAQ (reference sequence). CDR3 size: 19 residues. DNA for the CDR3: TGTGCCAGCAGCTCGGGGACTAGCGGGGGGGCCTTTGTCAAAAACATTCAGTACTTC. It encodes CASSSGTSGGAFVKNIQYF. The full variable domain, its missing parts supplied by reference TRBV7-9 and TRBJ2-4, is DTGVSQNPRHKITKRGQNVTFRCDPISEHNRLYWYRQTLGQGPEFLTYFQNEAQLEKSRLLSDRFSAERPKGSFSTLEIQRTEQGDSAMYLCASSSGTSGGAFVKNIQYFGAGTRLSVL.